This T cell receptor beta chain was obtained from a study of vaccination effects on CD4 cells after COVID-19. CD4+ T cells specific for antigen were expanded with viral peptide pools by the ViraFEST assay before sequencing. When more than 9 days of culture had elapsed, CD4+ T cells were isolated. Subjects were given two BNT162b2 or mRNA-1273 vaccine doses. Vaccinated participants had no history of SARS-CoV-2 infection and tested negative for nucleocapsid antibodies. As regards this clone: The antigen is not known.

Study-wide points: Marked clonal contraction of infection- and vaccine-induced clones was seen late after vaccination. Researchers reported few convalescent patients and no early post-infection timepoints in the study. The vaccine-induced clones of healthy vaccinees included only 1 of 255 that cross-reacted with common cold coronaviruses.

Method: immunoSEQ multiplex PCR; TCRdb's copy keeps in-frame clones and lacks some. Among over 50,000 clones listed, around 73% were seen once. This TCR came from a human donor who received a COVID-19 vaccine. The source was CD4+ T cells from PBMCs cultured with HCoV-229E spike peptides, collected after COVID-19 vaccination.

This chain's CDR3 is CASSEDRVNTDTQYF. The CDR3 nucleotides read TGCGCCAGCAGCGAGGACAGGGTGAACACAGATACGCAGTATTTT. The chain carries TRBV10-2 and TRBJ2-3; 8 bases match TRBD1. Germline V gene data show CDR1 as WSHSY and CDR2 as SAAADI. J was trimmed by 2 bases and V by 6 bases; bases with no gene match: 7. This CDR3 region has 15 residues.